These 24 T cell receptor beta chains were sequenced from one sample in a study of molecular identifiers for immune sequencing clone quantification. TCRdb re-called the PCR reads with MiXCR, one entry per CDR3 protein. The sample shows about half a million distinct CDR3 sequences, around 23% of them seen only once. Sequenced sample: naive CD8+ T cells from blood, with Jurkat cell RNA spiked in. Subset: FACS-sorted CD8+CD4-CCR7+CD45RA+ naive T cells. These receptors were collected from a human donor in good health. Some libraries in this study had Jurkat cell RNA spiked in.

This clonotype has just a few counts. The gene calls are TRBV5-4 and TRBJ2-1, with a weak D call TRBD2 (5 bases). This CDR3 spans 17 amino acids. Trimming cost V 5 bases and J 0 bases, with 18 bases left between them. Germline lookup yields CDR1 SGHNT and CDR2 YYREEE (reference sequence). The CDR3 spells CASSHKPGISSYNEQFF. The CDR3 nucleotides read TGTGCCAGCAGTCACAAGCCGGGGATTAGCTCCTACAATGAGCAGTTCTTC.

Concerning this clonotype: Since a much larger clone is just one base distant, this may be a read error. The J gene is TRBJ1-5, the V gene TRBV27, with a weak D call TRBD1 (5 bases). Germline CDR1 and CDR2: MNHEY and SMNVEV (reference sequence). CDR3 length: 13 amino acids. CDR3: CAGSPSTGQPQHF. Here the CDR3 DNA reads TGTGCCGGCAGTCCGTCAACAGGTCAGCCCCAGCATTTT.

Turning to this clonotype: This could be a read error, since a much larger clone is one nucleotide away. This chain connects TRBV7-9 to TRBJ2-7, with 8 bases that match TRBD1. CDR3 length: 14 residues. CDR1 and CDR2 from the germline V gene are SEHNR and FQNEAQ (reference sequence). The DNA for the CDR3 is TGTGTCAGCAGCTTTGGGACAGGACTTTACGAGCAGTACTTC. Amino acid sequence: CVSSFGTGLYEQYF.

The V call is TRBV9, the J call TRBJ2-5, with no clear D. The V end was cut by 1 base, the J end by 5 bases, with 9 bases between. CDR1 and CDR2 from the germline V gene are SGDLS and YYNGEE. This CDR3 comprises 13 residues. The CDR3 here is CASSVSVGETQYF. The CDR3 DNA follows: TGTGCCAGCAGCGTATCGGTCGGGGAGACCCAGTACTTC.

This clonotype was counted at least ten times. The J gene is TRBJ2-4, the V gene TRBV7-9; TRBD1 is a possible D gene (6 bases). Germline V gene sequence: CDR1 SEHNR, CDR2 FQNEAQ (reference sequence). Deletions cut 5 bases from V and 10 bases from J, with 21 bases between. The CDR3 extends over 15 amino acids. The CDR3 nucleotides are TGTGCCAGCAGCCCCGGGACAAGCCCATCTTATATTCAGTACTTC. Its translation: CASSPGTSPSYIQYF.

J is TRBJ2-1 and V is TRBV27, with 7 bases identical to TRBD2. The V and J ends lost 6 bases and 5 bases, in that order; junction bases with no gene match: 13. The CDR3 totals 16 residues. Germline CDR1 reads MNHEY; CDR2 reads SMNVEV (reference sequence). The CDR3 here is CASSPFGAGVNNEQFF. The CDR3 bases are TGTGCCAGCAGCCCTTTTGGCGCGGGGGTAAACAATGAGCAGTTCTTC.

The rearrangement joins TRBV20-1 to TRBJ2-2; D is unresolved. Looked up from germline, CDR1 is DFQATT and CDR2 is SNEGSKA (reference sequence). The CDR3 has 12 residues. V shed 6 bases and J shed 7 bases, with 12 bases lying between them. DNA of the CDR3: TGCAGTGCCATAGTGAGGAACGGGGAGCTGTTTTTT. Its translation is CSAIVRNGELFF.

There are a few counts of this clonotype. The chain is built from TRBV4-3 and TRBJ2-3; unclear D gene. The CDR3 is 14 residues long. In germline, CDR1 is LGHNA, CDR2 YSLEER. V gave up 1 base and J gave up 4 bases, with 9 bases separating them. Written as DNA, the CDR3 is TGCGCCAGCAGCCAAGTGGATCGTGCAGATACGCAGTATTTT. This gives the protein CASSQVDRADTQYF.

This clonotype has a handful of counts. The genes are TRBV12-3 or TRBV12-4 and TRBJ2-3, with D tentatively TRBD1 (6 bases). V lost 3 bases to trimming and J lost 2 bases, with 15 bases between them. The CDR3 has 16 residues. DNA of the CDR3: TGTGCCAGCAGTTTCTCGGACAGTACTCTCACAGATACGCAGTATTTT. Encoded protein: CASSFSDSTLTDTQYF.

This clonotype showed up just a few times. J is TRBJ1-1 and V is TRBV28; the D is unclear. The CDR3 is 14 amino acids. The V end was cut by 4 bases, the J end by 0 bases, with 9 bases between. CDR1 MDHEN and CDR2 SYDVKM come from the germline V gene. The CDR3 loop reads CASSSPYLNTEAFF. CDR3 in DNA: TGTGCCAGCAGTTCTCCGTACCTGAACACTGAAGCTTTCTTT.

This clonotype has a handful of counts. The chain couples TRBV4-3 to TRBJ1-5; TRBD1 matches at 8 bases. The germline gives CDR1 LGHNA, CDR2 YSLEER. V gave up 0 bases and J gave up 4 bases; unmatched junction bases: 5. The CDR3 consists of 16 residues. CDR3 sequence (DNA): TGCGCCAGCAGCCAAGATTTTCAGGGGGCTAATCAGCCCCAGCATTTT. Encoded protein: CASSQDFQGANQPQHF.

The chain links TRBV19 to TRBJ2-2, with D unclear. Trimming pared 8 bases from V and 0 bases from J, leaving 7 bases between. CDR3 length: 13 residues. Germline V gives CDR1 LNHDA, CDR2 SQIVND (reference sequence). Here the CDR3 reads CASPTTNTGELFF. CDR3 bases: TGTGCCAGTCCTACCACGAACACCGGGGAGCTGTTTTTT.

Notes on this clonotype: A much more abundant neighbour one base away suggests this may be a read error. The chain uses TRBV4-3 and TRBJ2-5; possibly TRBD1 or TRBD2 for D (5 bases each). V shed 0 bases and J shed 5 bases, with 10 bases lying between them. The length of the CDR3 is 14 residues. The germline gives CDR1 LGHNA, CDR2 YSLEER. CDR3 DNA: TGCGCCAGCAGCCAAGACCCGGGGCCGGAGACCCAGTACTTC. Translated, it gives CASSQDPGPETQYF.

On this clonotype: At one boundary the junction diverges from the germline segment, which might be a read error. The V call is TRBV30, the J call TRBJ2-7; 8 bases agree with TRBD1. The CDR3 loop spans 15 amino acids. Germline V gene lookup returns CDR1 GTSNPN and CDR2 SVGIG (reference sequence). The CDR3 DNA reads as TGTGCCTGGAGAGACCAGGACAGGGCCCTCTACGGGCAGTACTTC. Encoded protein: CAWRDQDRALYGQYF.

This clonotype was detected only a few times. The chain combines TRBV14 with TRBJ2-1, with D hard to call. The CDR3 loop spans 16 amino acids. Looked up from germline, CDR1 is SGHDN and CDR2 is FVKESK. Trimming removed 1 base from V and 1 base from J, with 11 bases in between. CDR3 nucleotide sequence: TGTGCCAGCAGCCAAGTGCGTTACGGTTCCTACAATGAGCAGTTCTTC. Translation gives CASSQVRYGSYNEQFF.

V and J are TRBV30 and TRBJ1-2, with a possible D match to TRBD1 (6 bases). V gave up 4 bases and J gave up 3 bases, with 12 bases separating them. The CDR3 loop spans 13 amino acids. From germline, CDR1 is GTSNPN and CDR2 SVGIG (reference sequence). The CDR3 spells CAWTVQGHYGYTF. The CDR3 DNA reads as TGTGCCTGGACAGTGCAGGGGCACTATGGCTACACCTTC.

Regarding this clonotype: At one of its ends the junction is not consistent with the germline gene, which may arise from a read error. The chain has TRBV7-2 and TRBJ2-7; D perhaps matches TRBD1 (6 bases). CDR3 size: 13 residues. The germline V gene encodes CDR1 SGHTA and CDR2 FQGNSA. CDR3 amino acids: CASSQDSSYGQYF. The CDR3 DNA reads as TGTGCCAGCAGTCAGGACAGCTCCTACGGGCAGTACTTC. Variable domain in full (rest from reference TRBV7-2 and TRBJ2-7): GAGVSQSPSNKVTEKGKDVELRCDPISGHTALYWYRQSLGQGLEFLIYFQGNSAPDKSGLPSDRFSAERTGGSVSTLTIQRTQQEDSAVYLCASSQDSSYGQYFGPGTRLTVT.

This clonotype was detected a few times. This chain uses TRBV5-4 with TRBJ2-7, with 7 bases that match TRBD1. CDR1 is SGHNT and CDR2 is YYREEE in the germline V gene (reference sequence). V dropped 3 bases and J dropped 2; count of bases not matched to a gene: 8. This CDR3 region has 15 residues. This chain's CDR3 is CASSWGTAGTYEQYF. The CDR3 nucleotides are TGTGCCAGCAGCTGGGGGACAGCTGGGACCTACGAGCAGTACTTC.

Details on this clonotype: This clone may be a read error of a much larger clone one base away. The CDR3 DNA is TGTGCCAGCAGCGTAGGGGGAGCGAACACTGAAGCTCTCTTT. Protein product: CASSVGGANTEALF. This sequence joins TRBV9 and TRBJ1-1, with D uncertain. Germline V lookup: CDR1 SGDLS, CDR2 YYNGEE. The CDR3 length is 14 residues.

This clonotype was counted at least ten times. The rearrangement links TRBV7-9 to TRBJ1-1; the D is unclear. The V end was cut by 2 bases, the J end by 6 bases, with 7 bases between. This CDR3 is built from 12 residues. Per the germline V gene, CDR1 is SEHNR and CDR2 is FQNEAQ (reference sequence). The CDR3 nucleotides read TGTGCCAGCAGCTTACTTTATTCTGAAGCTTTCTTT. Translated: CASSLLYSEAFF.

The rearrangement uses TRBV19 and TRBJ2-7; 11 positions match TRBD2. V gave up 5 bases and J gave up 6 bases; unmatched junction bases: 12. The CDR3 length is 16 residues. CDR1 LNHDA and CDR2 SQIVND come from the germline V gene (reference sequence). The CDR3 DNA follows: TGTGCCAGTAGTGACCCCGAGACTAGCGGGGTTGTCGAGCAGTACTTC. Protein product: CASSDPETSGVVEQYF.

The rearrangement joins TRBV4-3 to TRBJ2-7, with D tentatively TRBD2 (6 bases). The germline gives CDR1 LGHNA, CDR2 YSLEER. V shed 0 bases and J shed 3 bases, with 15 bases lying between them. The CDR3 consists of 16 residues. The DNA for the CDR3 is TGCGCCAGCAGCCAAGATCATTCGGCGGGGATCTACGAGCAGTACTTC. Translating it yields CASSQDHSAGIYEQYF.

Worth noting for this clonotype: A read error is possible here, since a much larger clone lies one base away. The chain carries TRBV28 and TRBJ2-2; TRBD1 is a possible D gene (6 bases). Trimming pared 7 bases from V and 3 bases from J, leaving 12 bases between. Germline lookup yields CDR1 MDHEN and CDR2 SYDVKM. This CDR3 is 14 amino acids long. CDR3 region: CASITGMDTGELFF. The CDR3 DNA follows: TGTGCCAGCATAACAGGGATGGACACCGGGGAGCTGTTTTTT.

This clonotype occurred many times. The chain carries TRBV4-2 and TRBJ1-2, with no clear D. Germline CDR1 reads LGHNA; CDR2 reads YNFKEQ. Trimming stripped 0 bases from V and 5 bases from J, with 13 bases between. There are 15 residues in the CDR3. DNA of the CDR3: TGTGCCAGCAGCCAAGAAATGTCAGGAGCTTATGGCTACACCTTC. It translates to CASSQEMSGAYGYTF.